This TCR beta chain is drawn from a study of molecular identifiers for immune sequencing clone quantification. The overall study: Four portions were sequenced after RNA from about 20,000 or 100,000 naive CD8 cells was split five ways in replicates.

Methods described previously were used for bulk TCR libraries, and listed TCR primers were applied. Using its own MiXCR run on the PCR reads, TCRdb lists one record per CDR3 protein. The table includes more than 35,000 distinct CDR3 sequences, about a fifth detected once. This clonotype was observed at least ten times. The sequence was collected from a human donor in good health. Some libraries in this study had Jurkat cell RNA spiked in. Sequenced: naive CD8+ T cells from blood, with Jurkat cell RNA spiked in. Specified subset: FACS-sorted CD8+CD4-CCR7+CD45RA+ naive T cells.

The CDR3 nucleotides read TGTGCCAGCAGCCAAGTAATGACAGGGAGGGATGAAAAACTGTTTTTT. The encoded protein is CASSQVMTGRDEKLFF. The chain links TRBV4-2 to TRBJ1-4; TRBD1 matches at 7 bases. In germline, CDR1 is LGHNA, CDR2 YNFKEQ. Trimming removed 1 base from V and 6 bases from J; junction bases left unmatched: 8. This CDR3 comprises 16 residues.